This TCR beta chain emerged from a study of shared clonotypes between healthy human individuals. The naive CD8 subset, CD45RO-negative cells positively selected for CCR7, excluded terminally differentiated effector memory CD45RA+ cells. The CDR3 is 16 residues long. Germline V gene data show CDR1 as SEHNR and CDR2 as FQNEAQ (reference sequence). V gave up 6 bases and J gave up 1 base; unmatched junction bases: 10. The method was immunoSEQ multiplex PCR; TCRdb's version includes in-frame clones alone and lacks a portion of them. Among approximately 2,200,000 clones listed, more than 85% were seen once.

Sequencing was carried out using naive CD8+ T cells from PBMCs. The chain combines TRBV7-9 with TRBJ1-1; the match to TRBD1 covers 8 bases. The TCR sequence derives from a man aged 18-30 years in good health. Some clones in this sample may be carry-over from other donors' samples. Written as DNA, the CDR3 is TGTGCCAGCAGTTCACGGGGTCAGGGGGCGAACACTGAAGCTTTCTTT. Translated, it gives CASSSRGQGANTEAFF.